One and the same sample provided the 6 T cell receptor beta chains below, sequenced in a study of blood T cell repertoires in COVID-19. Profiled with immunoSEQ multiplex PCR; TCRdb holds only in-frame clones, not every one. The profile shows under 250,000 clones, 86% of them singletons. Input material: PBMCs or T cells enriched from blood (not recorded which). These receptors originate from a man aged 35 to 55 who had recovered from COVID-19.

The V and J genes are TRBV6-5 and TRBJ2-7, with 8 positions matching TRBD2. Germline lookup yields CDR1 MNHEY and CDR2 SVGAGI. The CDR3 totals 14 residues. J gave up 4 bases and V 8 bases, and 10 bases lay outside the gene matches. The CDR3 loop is CASGSSGGRYEQYF. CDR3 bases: TGTGCCAGCGGCTCTTCGGGGGGGCGGTACGAGCAGTACTTC.

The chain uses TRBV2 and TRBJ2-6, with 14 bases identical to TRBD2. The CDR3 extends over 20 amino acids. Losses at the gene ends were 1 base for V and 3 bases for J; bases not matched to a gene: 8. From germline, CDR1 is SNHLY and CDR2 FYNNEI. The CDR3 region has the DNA TGTGCCAGCAGTGAAGTCGGGACTAGCGGGAGATCTTATGGGGCCAACGTCCTGACTTTC. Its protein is CASSEVGTSGRSYGANVLTF.

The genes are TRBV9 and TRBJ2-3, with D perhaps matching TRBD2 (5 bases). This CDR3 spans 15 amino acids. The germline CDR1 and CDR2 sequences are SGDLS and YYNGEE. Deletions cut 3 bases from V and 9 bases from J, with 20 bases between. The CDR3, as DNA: TGTGCCAGCAGCGGAGATCTAGCCGCCCCACGAACGCAGTATTTT. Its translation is CASSGDLAAPRTQYF.

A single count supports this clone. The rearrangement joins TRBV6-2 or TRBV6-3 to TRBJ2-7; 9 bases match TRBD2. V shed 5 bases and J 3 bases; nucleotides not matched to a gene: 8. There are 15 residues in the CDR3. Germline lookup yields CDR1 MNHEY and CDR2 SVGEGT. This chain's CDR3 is CASSPGTSPFYEQYF. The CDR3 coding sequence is TGTGCCAGCAGTCCCGGGACTAGCCCTTTCTACGAGCAGTACTTC.

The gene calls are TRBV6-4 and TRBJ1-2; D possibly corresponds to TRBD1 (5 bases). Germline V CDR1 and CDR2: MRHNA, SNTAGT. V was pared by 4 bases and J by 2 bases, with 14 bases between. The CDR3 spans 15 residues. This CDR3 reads CASSAFSGRNYGYTF. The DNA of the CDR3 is TGTGCCAGCAGTGCTTTTTCAGGGCGAAACTATGGCTACACCTTC.

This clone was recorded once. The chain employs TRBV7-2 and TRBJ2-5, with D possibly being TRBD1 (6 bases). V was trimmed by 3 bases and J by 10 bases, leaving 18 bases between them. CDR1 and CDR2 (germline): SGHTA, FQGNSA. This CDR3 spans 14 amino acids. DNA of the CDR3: TGTGCCAGCAGCTTGGGAACAGGGATCAGTGGCCAGTACTTC. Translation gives CASSLGTGISGQYF.